The 19 T cell receptor beta chains below come from one sample, sequenced in a study of Graves' ophthalmopathy and Graves' hyperthyroidism. Amplification of the TCR beta CDR3 regions used RNA transcripts (as template). HTBI primers served in a first-round RT-PCR, which a second-round multiplex PCR followed. TCRdb independently ran MiXCR on the multiplex PCR reads; one entry per CDR3 protein. The sample contains 350,000 to 450,000 distinct CDR3 sequences, around 21% of which appear only once. Input material: peripheral blood. These receptors were obtained from a young woman with stable Graves' hyperthyroidism.

A word on this clonotype: A much larger clone differs by one base, so this may be a read error. The genes are TRBV29-1 and TRBJ2-7; no definite D call. The V end was cut by 4 bases, the J end by 8 bases, with 12 bases between. This CDR3 is built from 11 residues. CDR1 and CDR2 (germline): SQVTM, ANQGSEA. CDR3 sequence reads: CSVAHVGQQYF. The DNA for the CDR3 is TGCAGCGTTGCCCACGTGGGCCAGCAGTACTTC.

This clonotype was recorded at least ten times. The V and J genes are TRBV30 and TRBJ2-5; D gene uncertain. Trimming took off 4 bases at V and 5 bases at J, with 11 bases between the two ends. This CDR3 comprises 12 residues. The V gene's germline CDR1 is GTSNPN and CDR2 SVGIG (reference sequence). CDR3 sequence reads: CAWTPRRETQYF. DNA of the CDR3: TGTGCCTGGACTCCAAGACGGGAGACCCAGTACTTC.

This clonotype was detected many times. The chain has TRBV27 and TRBJ1-1; D unresolved. The CDR3 loop spans 9 amino acids. Germline CDR1 is MNHEY and CDR2 is SMNVEV (reference sequence). Trimming pared 6 bases from V and 9 bases from J, leaving 5 bases between. The CDR3 DNA is TGTGCCAGCAGCCCTAAAGCTTTCTTT. Residues: CASSPKAFF.

This clonotype was counted at least ten times. This chain connects TRBV5-1 to TRBJ2-7; D perhaps matches TRBD1 (5 bases). V lost 3 bases, J lost 3 bases, and 10 bases lay in between. Germline V gene data show CDR1 as SGHRS and CDR2 as YFSETQ. The CDR3 has 13 residues. The CDR3 DNA is TGCGCCAGCAGCTCAACCCAGGGCTACGAGCAGTACTTC. It yields the protein CASSSTQGYEQYF. The entire variable domain, with the rest obtained from reference TRBV5-1 and TRBJ2-7, is as follows: KAGVTQTPRYLIKTRGQQVTLSCSPISGHRSVSWYQQTPGQGLQFLFEYFSETQRNKGNFPGRFSGRQFSNSRSEMNVSTLELGDSALYLCASSSTQGYEQYFGPGTRLTVT.

This clonotype was found many times. The rearrangement uses TRBV6-5 and TRBJ2-2; 7 positions match TRBD2. Germline loops: CDR1 MNHEY, CDR2 SVGAGI. The CDR3 runs to 16 residues. J lost 4 bases, V lost 0 bases, and 5 bases had no gene match. CDR3 in amino acids: CASSYSAGVSTGELFF. The CDR3 coding sequence is TGTGCCAGCAGTTACTCGGCGGGAGTTAGCACCGGGGAGCTGTTTTTT.

This clonotype came up once. J is TRBJ2-7 and V is TRBV6-2 or TRBV6-3; possible D gene TRBD2, 6 bases. V was clipped by 4 bases and J by 0 bases, with 13 bases between them. The CDR3 has 15 amino acids. The germline V gene has CDR1 MNHEY and CDR2 SVGEGT. CDR3 residues: CASSSPPGSSYEQYF. In DNA, the CDR3 is TGTGCCAGCAGTTCTCCCCCCGGGAGCTCCTACGAGCAGTACTTC.

This clonotype appeared many times. The rearrangement links TRBV20-1 to TRBJ2-6; D gene unclear. Germline CDR1 DFQATT, CDR2 SNEGSKA (reference sequence). V shed 0 bases and J shed 0 bases, with 12 bases lying between them. The CDR3 totals 17 residues. In DNA, the CDR3 is TGCAGTGCTAGAGATCAGGCGGCGAGCTCTGGGGCCAACGTCCTGACTTTC. It specifies CSARDQAASSGANVLTF.

The sample holds a few counts of this clonotype. The chain joins TRBV20-1 to TRBJ1-2; 9 bases align to TRBD1. The CDR3 totals 14 residues. Germline CDR1 is DFQATT and CDR2 is SNEGSKA (reference sequence). V dropped 0 bases and J dropped 3; count of bases not matched to a gene: 2. The DNA for the CDR3 is TGCAGTGCTAGAGATTACAGGGGGCACTATGGCTACACCTTC. This encodes CSARDYRGHYGYTF.

The chain is built from TRBV7-9 and TRBJ2-5; D is perhaps TRBD1 (5 bases). The ends were cut back, 8 bases at V and 5 bases at J, with 18 bases in the middle. The germline V gene encodes CDR1 SEHNR and CDR2 FQNEAQ (reference sequence). The CDR3 is 14 residues long. CDR3 region: CASGTRAAGETQYF. CDR3 nucleotides: TGTGCCAGCGGCACCAGGGCTGCCGGCGAGACCCAGTACTTC.

The V call is TRBV4-1, the J call TRBJ2-7, with 9 bases lining up with TRBD1. CDR1 and CDR2 from the germline V gene are MGHRA and YSYEKL. The ends lost 2 bases at V and 5 bases at J; junction bases unmatched: 22. The CDR3 is made up of 20 amino acids. The CDR3 DNA sequence: TGCGCCAGCAGCCAATCCCGAGGACAGGGGTCTTCGGAGGCCTTCCACGAGCAGTACTTC. Translating it yields CASSQSRGQGSSEAFHEQYF.

The rearrangement uses TRBV6-1 and TRBJ1-2; possible D gene TRBD1, 5 bases. V was pared by 0 bases and J by 4 bases, with 9 bases between. The CDR3 spans 14 residues. Germline CDR1 reads MNHNS; CDR2 reads SASEGT. CDR3 sequence: CASSEAYGAYGYTF. The CDR3 bases are TGTGCCAGCAGTGAAGCGTACGGGGCCTATGGCTACACCTTC.

This clonotype has a handful of counts. The rearrangement links TRBV6-1 to TRBJ2-5; D gene uncertain. CDR1 MNHNS and CDR2 SASEGT come from the germline V gene. The CDR3 covers 14 residues. V was pared by 4 bases and J by 5 bases, with 14 bases between. CDR3 sequence: CASSVGVSMETQYF. The CDR3 region has the DNA TGTGCCAGCAGTGTTGGGGTATCTATGGAGACCCAGTACTTC.

This clonotype appeared many times. This chain's CDR3 is CSATGQGGETQYF. The CDR3 coding sequence is TGCAGTGCTACGGGACAGGGAGGGGAGACCCAGTACTTC. J is TRBJ2-5 and V is TRBV20-1, with 9 bases aligning to TRBD1. The CDR3 spans 13 residues. V gave up 4 bases and J gave up 5 bases; unmatched junction bases: 5. Germline V CDR1 and CDR2: DFQATT, SNEGSKA (reference sequence).

For this clonotype: A much larger clone lies one base from this, so it may be a read error. The rearrangement uses TRBV19 and TRBJ1-2; D gene ambiguous. Trimming took off 6 bases at V and 4 bases at J, with 9 bases between the two ends. The germline gives CDR1 LNHDA, CDR2 SQIVND (reference sequence). This CDR3 contains 12 residues. This CDR3 reads CASSDWSYGYTF. In nucleotides, the CDR3 is TGTGCCAGTAGCGACTGGAGCTATGGCTACACCTTC.

In its sample, this clonotype was seen many times. This chain joins TRBV4-1 and TRBJ2-7; D is undetermined. CDR1 and CDR2 from the germline V gene are MGHRA and YSYEKL. The CDR3 has 15 amino acids. The V gene lost 1 base and the J gene lost 4 bases, with 14 bases spanning the gap. CDR3 DNA: TGCGCCAGCAGCCAAGTTAGCCAGCTAAAGTACGAGCAGTACTTC. This encodes CASSQVSQLKYEQYF.

This chain joins TRBV20-1 and TRBJ1-2; D not certain. V was trimmed by 4 bases and J by 1 base, leaving 1 base between them. CDR3 size: 10 residues. From germline, CDR1 is DFQATT and CDR2 SNEGSKA (reference sequence). CDR3 DNA sequence: TGCAGTGCTAATAACTATGGCTACACCTTC. This codes for CSANNYGYTF.

V usage is TRBV6-1 and J usage is TRBJ1-2, with TRBD1 identical over 8 bases. CDR1 is MNHNS, CDR2 SASEGT, per germline. With 6 bases clipped from V and 0 bases from J, the junction kept 9 bases outside the gene matches. The CDR3 totals 16 residues. The CDR3 reads CASRRTFRGPNYGYTF. CDR3 nucleotides: TGTGCCAGCAGGAGAACGTTCAGGGGGCCTAACTATGGCTACACCTTC.

Here the CDR3 reads CATLENTEAFF. The DNA of the CDR3 is TGTGCCACCTTAGAAAACACTGAAGCTTTCTTT. J is TRBJ1-1 and V is TRBV28, with D unclear. Trimming left V 10 bases short and J 2 bases short, with 8 bases between. CDR1 MDHEN and CDR2 SYDVKM come from the germline V gene. This CDR3 has 11 residues.

In this sample, this clonotype turned up many times. J is TRBJ1-2 and V is TRBV20-1; D is ambiguous. Germline CDR1 and CDR2: DFQATT and SNEGSKA (reference sequence). V lost 8 bases to trimming and J lost 0 bases, with 19 bases between them. The CDR3 runs 15 residues. In DNA form, the CDR3 reads TGCAGTCCCACCCACGGCAGGATACCTAACTATGGCTACACCTTC. The encoded protein is CSPTHGRIPNYGYTF.